This TCR beta chain derives from a study of cytomegalovirus exposure and HLA in healthy donors. On the study more broadly: Earlier sequencing of 200 million or so T cells yielded 95 million to 120 million unique TCR beta sequences.

The PCR had 60 Vbeta and 13 Jbeta primers. Produced via immunoSEQ multiplex PCR; TCRdb's table is partial and in-frame only. Here the sample spans 95,000 to 150,000 clones, 66% being singletons. After removal of 1 base from V and 5 bases from J, the junction contained 8 bases not matched to a gene. CDR1 and CDR2 from the germline V gene are LNHDA and SQIVND (reference sequence). CDR3 length equals 17 residues. Concerning this clone itself: Its target is not known.

Study observations and caveats: The study listed roughly 160 cytomegalovirus-associated TCR beta chains. Among TCR sequences, most were rare, though some public TCRs appeared in many donors.

Input material: PBMCs. This sequence was found in a man between 18 and 29 years old in good health and CMV-seronegative. V gene TRBV19 combines with J gene TRBJ2-5, with 12 bases that match TRBD2. The DNA for the CDR3 is TGTGCCAGTAGTATAGGAGGACTAGCGGGGCGATCGGAGACCCAGTACTTC. Translation: CASSIGGLAGRSETQYF. Variable domain in full (rest from reference TRBV19 and TRBJ2-5): DGGITQSPKYLFRKEGQNVTLSCEQNLNHDAMYWYRQDPGQGLRLIYYSQIVNDFQKGDIAEGYSVSREKKESFPLTVTSAQKNPTAFYLCASSIGGLAGRSETQYFGPGTRLLVL.